These 10 T cell receptor beta chains share one sample of origin, sequenced in a study of T cells in Graves' hyperthyroidism and ophthalmopathy. Amplified regions were TCR beta CDR3 sequences from RNA transcripts. Using the HTBI primer set, a first-round RT-PCR was run on the TCR CDR3. MiXCR, run by TCRdb on the multiplex PCR reads, gives a single entry per CDR3 protein. This table holds 250,000 or so distinct CDR3 sequences, about 17% found once. The sequencing input was blood. These receptors were collected from a woman aged 18-29 years with Graves' ophthalmopathy.

The V gene is TRBV20-1, the J gene TRBJ2-5; 11 nucleotides agree with TRBD1. The CDR3 contains 16 residues. From germline, CDR1 is DFQATT and CDR2 SNEGSKA (reference sequence). The V and J ends lost 3 bases and 3 bases, in that order; junction bases with no gene match: 9. Here the CDR3 DNA reads TGCAGTGCTAGCCCCCGGGACAGGGGGGTAGAAGAGACCCAGTACTTC. Translating it yields CSASPRDRGVEETQYF.

This clonotype was seen many times. The rearrangement uses TRBV6-1 and TRBJ2-7, with 11 bases lining up with TRBD2. The CDR3 covers 15 residues. Germline V gene data show CDR1 as MNHNS and CDR2 as SASEGT. With 1 base clipped from V and 8 bases from J, the junction kept 7 bases outside the gene matches. The CDR3 here is CASSEGLAGPSKQYF. The CDR3 DNA follows: TGTGCCAGCAGTGAAGGACTAGCGGGACCTAGTAAGCAGTACTTC.

In the case of this clonotype: One base away lies a much larger clone, so this may be a sequencing read error. The chain employs TRBV20-1 and TRBJ1-2; 9 nucleotides match TRBD1. CDR3 length: 14 residues. Germline trimming cut 3 bases from V and 12 bases from J; bases unmatched to any gene: 14. The V gene's germline CDR1 is DFQATT and CDR2 SNEGSKA (reference sequence). The CDR3 protein is CSASTGDRAYGHTF. The CDR3 DNA sequence: TGCAGTGCTAGTACCGGGGACAGGGCGTACGGCCACACCTTC.

This clonotype was seen repeatedly, ten times or more. The chain links TRBV27 to TRBJ2-7, with a possible D match to TRBD1 (6 bases). The CDR3 contains 15 residues. The germline gives CDR1 MNHEY, CDR2 SMNVEV (reference sequence). Trimming took 5 bases from V and 0 from J, leaving 14 bases between them. CDR3 in amino acids: CASSLEQGSSYEQYF. The CDR3 nucleotides are TGTGCCAGCAGTCTGGAACAGGGAAGCTCCTACGAGCAGTACTTC.

In this sample, this clonotype turned up many times. The genes are TRBV3-2 and TRBJ2-1. TRBV3-2 is labeled a pseudogene. CDR3 size: 15 residues. The DNA for the CDR3 is TGTGCCAGCAGCCAAGATAACCTTAGTTACAATGAGCAGTTCTTC. Translation gives CASSQDNLSYNEQFF.

This clonotype was counted ten times or more. The chain employs TRBV4-1 and TRBJ2-7; possible D gene TRBD1, 6 bases. The germline gives CDR1 MGHRA, CDR2 YSYEKL. The CDR3 sequence is 14 residues long. The germline V and J ends were trimmed by 6 bases and 1 base, with 13 bases remaining between them. The chain's CDR3 is CASRSGTRSYEQYF. Here the CDR3 DNA reads TGCGCCAGCAGATCCGGGACAAGGTCCTACGAGCAGTACTTC.

There are many counts of this clonotype. This sequence joins TRBV7-3 and TRBJ1-5, with D hard to call. The V gene's germline CDR1 is SGHTA and CDR2 FQGTGA. The CDR3 sequence is 15 residues long. Here the CDR3 reads CVIWTGRDSNQPQHF. CDR3 bases: TGTGTGATCTGGACCGGAAGGGATAGCAATCAGCCCCAGCATTTT.

At least ten counts were recorded for this clonotype. The chain has TRBV27 and TRBJ1-6; unclear D gene. V lost 0 bases and J lost 5, with 8 bases in between. Germline V gene data show CDR1 as MNHEY and CDR2 as SMNVEV (reference sequence). The CDR3 is 15 residues long. CDR3 sequence reads: CASSLSSTNNSPLHF. CDR3 nucleotides: TGTGCCAGCAGTTTATCGTCGACCAATAATTCACCCCTCCACTTT.

The table lists this clonotype with many counts. CDR3 DNA sequence: TGTGCCAGCAGTCCCGGGCCCTGGGTGGGAAATGAGCAGTTCTTC. Protein: CASSPGPWVGNEQFF. The chain combines TRBV6-1 with TRBJ2-1; D is ambiguous. Between the trimmed V and J ends, which lost 5 bases and 7 bases, there was a span of 18 bases. CDR3 size: 15 residues. Looked up from germline, CDR1 is MNHNS and CDR2 is SASEGT.

This clonotype was observed at least ten times. V and J are TRBV5-1 and TRBJ2-3, with 10 bases fitting TRBD2. This CDR3 comprises 16 residues. The germline CDR1 and CDR2 sequences are SGHRS and YFSETQ. V dropped 2 bases and J dropped 2; count of bases not matched to a gene: 5. The CDR3: CASSLAGGPVTDTQYF. The CDR3 DNA reads as TGCGCCAGCAGCTTAGCGGGGGGGCCCGTCACAGATACGCAGTATTTT.